This TCR beta chain appears in the sequencing data of a study of T cell clonotyping in hematopoietic cell transplantation. Sample time point: recipient sample about 28 days before transplant, after cytoreduction. Samples: about 28 days before transplant, then days 30, 100 and 180 after. The CDR3 covers 14 residues. Germline assignment: CDR1 SGHNT and CDR2 YENEEA. J lost 6 bases, V lost 4 bases, and 4 bases had no gene match. Assay: immunoSEQ multiplex PCR; the TCRdb copy retains only in-frame clones and omits some. The sample carries roughly 28,000 clones, just over 90% recorded once. The material sequenced was peripheral blood mononuclear cells, taken before stem cell transplant. J is TRBJ2-1 and V is TRBV11-3; 9 nucleotides match TRBD1. The TCR was taken from a man aged 50 to 60 with acute myeloid leukemia. Some clones in this sample may be carry-over from other donors' samples. The CDR3 sequence is CASSSRQGGNEQFF. In DNA, the CDR3 is TGTGCCAGCAGCTCGAGACAGGGGGGCAATGAGCAGTTCTTC.